This T cell receptor beta chain emerged from a study of immune heterogeneity within non-small cell lung tumors. The authors used roughly 600 ng of bulk tumor genomic DNA per sample as template. While surgery was under way, several biopsies spaced far apart were taken per primary tumor. Patients had untreated, newly diagnosed non-small cell lung cancer and underwent curative surgery. Having surgery with curative intent, the donors were patients newly diagnosed with non-small cell lung cancer. In its sample, this clonotype was seen a few times. No antigen is known for it. The TCR beta CDR3 region underwent multiplex PCR amplification with 32 V and 13 J primers. A single record per CDR3 protein comes from TCRdb applying MiXCR to the multiplex PCR reads. This sample yields 6,700 or so distinct CDR3 sequences, of which about 20% are seen a single time; roughly 8% belongs to the top ten. The J segment lost 4 bases and the V segment lost 3 bases, leaving 8 bases of the junction unmatched. Germline V gene data show CDR1 as SGHNT and CDR2 as YYREEE (reference sequence). This CDR3 comprises 18 residues.

General study findings and limits: Both recurring identical dominant CDR3 beta clonotypes and site-unique high-frequency clones were observed across tumor sites within a patient.

The sample taken for sequencing was lung tumor tissue. V usage is TRBV5-4 and J usage is TRBJ2-2; 14 bases map to TRBD2. The TCR originated in a man in his 70s with non-small cell lung cancer. CDR3 coding DNA: TGTGCCAGCAGCTCGGGACTAGCGGGGGCCCCTATCACCGGGGAGCTGTTTTTT. This codes for CASSSGLAGAPITGELFF.